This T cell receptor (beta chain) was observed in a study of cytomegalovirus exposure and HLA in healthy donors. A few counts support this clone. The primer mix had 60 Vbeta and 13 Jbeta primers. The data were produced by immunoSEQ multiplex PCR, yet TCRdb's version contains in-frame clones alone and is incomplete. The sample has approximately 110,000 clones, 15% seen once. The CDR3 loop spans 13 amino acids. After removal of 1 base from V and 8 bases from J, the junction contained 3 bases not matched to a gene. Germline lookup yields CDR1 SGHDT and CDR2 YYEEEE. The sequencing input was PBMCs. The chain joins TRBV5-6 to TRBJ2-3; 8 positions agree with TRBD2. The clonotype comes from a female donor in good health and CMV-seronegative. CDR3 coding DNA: TGTGCCAGCAGCTTGACTGGGACTAGTACGCAGTATTTT. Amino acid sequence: CASSLTGTSTQYF.